These 14 T cell receptor beta chains came from one sample sequenced in a study of cytomegalovirus exposure and HLA in healthy donors. Primers included in the PCR were 60 Vbeta and 13 Jbeta primers. Clones were sequenced by immunoSEQ multiplex PCR, and TCRdb holds only the in-frame ones, with some missing. The repertoire holds under 150,000 clones, with approximately 81% as singletons. The sequencing sample was made of PBMCs. The origin of the receptors is a middle-aged woman in good health and CMV-seropositive.

V usage is TRBV6-6 and J usage is TRBJ1-5; no clear D gene. V was trimmed by 2 bases and J by 0 bases, leaving 8 bases between them. The CDR3 consists of 15 residues. Germline CDR1 is MNHNY and CDR2 is SVGAGI (reference sequence). The CDR3 DNA sequence: TGTGCCAGCAGTTACGACATCTTTAGCAATCAGCCCCAGCATTTT. Its translation: CASSYDIFSNQPQHF.

The chain has TRBV30 and TRBJ2-3; possible D gene TRBD1, 6 bases. Germline lookup yields CDR1 GTSNPN and CDR2 SVGIG (reference sequence). This CDR3 spans 12 amino acids. V was clipped by 4 bases and J by 8 bases, with 13 bases between them. CDR3 sequence reads: CAWKGVQVTQYF. CDR3 sequence (DNA): TGTGCCTGGAAGGGGGTTCAAGTTACGCAGTATTTT.

The chain links TRBV5-1 to TRBJ1-3, with 7 bases that match TRBD1. The CDR3 has 15 amino acids. V shed 4 bases and J 1 base; nucleotides not matched to a gene: 5. CDR1 SGHRS and CDR2 YFSETQ come from the germline V gene. CDR3 in amino acids: CASSRDRVSGNTIYF. The CDR3, as DNA: TGCGCCAGCAGCAGAGACAGGGTGTCTGGAAACACCATATATTTT.

This rearrangement joins TRBV5-6 to TRBJ2-1; 9 bases map to TRBD2. Per the germline V gene, CDR1 is SGHDT and CDR2 is YYEEEE. After removal of 6 bases from V and 4 bases from J, the junction contained 8 bases not matched to a gene. The CDR3 has 15 residues. The CDR3 DNA reads TGTGCCAGCATCCGTAGCGGGAGTGGGTACAATGAGCAGTTCTTC. It encodes CASIRSGSGYNEQFF.

For this clone: A junction end diverges from the germline sequence, so it may reflect a read error. The V and J genes are TRBV7-7 and TRBJ2-5; weak D call: TRBD2 (7 bases). CDR1 and CDR2 from the germline V gene are SSHAT and FNYEAQ (reference sequence). This CDR3 is built from 14 residues. The CDR3 reads CASSPRGGRETQYF. In DNA form, the CDR3 reads TGTGCTAGCAGCCCGCGCGGGGGCCGGGAGACCCAGTACTTC.

This chain links TRBV27 with TRBJ2-7, with TRBD1 identical over 7 bases. The ends lost 8 bases at V and 2 bases at J; junction bases unmatched: 9. Germline assignment: CDR1 MNHEY and CDR2 SMNVEV (reference sequence). The CDR3 runs 14 residues. Here the CDR3 DNA reads TGTGCCAGCGTAAAACGACAGGGCGCCTACGAGCAGTACTTC. Translation gives CASVKRQGAYEQYF.

The chain recombines TRBV7-2 with TRBJ2-5; 9 nucleotides agree with TRBD1. The germline V gene has CDR1 SGHTA and CDR2 FQGNSA. CDR3 length equals 14 residues. V trimming: 2 bases; J trimming: 7 bases; junction bases outside the gene matches: 5. The CDR3 here is CASSLTGGQTTQYF. CDR3 coding DNA: TGTGCCAGCAGCTTAACAGGGGGCCAAACGACCCAGTACTTC.

In its sample, this clone was seen a few times. CDR3 nucleotide sequence: TGTGCCAGCAGTCGCCCAGGACTAGTCTCAGATACGCAGTATTTT. Translated, it gives CASSRPGLVSDTQYF. J is TRBJ2-3 and V is TRBV27; 7 nucleotides line up with TRBD2. CDR1 and CDR2 from the germline V gene are MNHEY and SMNVEV (reference sequence). Losses at the gene ends were 5 bases for V and 4 bases for J; bases not matched to a gene: 9. This CDR3 contains 15 residues.

This sequence joins TRBV21-1 and TRBJ1-2. TRBV21-1 is marked as a pseudogene. The CDR3 loop spans 14 amino acids. CDR3 protein: CAGSRTRGRCGYTF. Written as DNA, the CDR3 is TGTGCCGGGTCCAGGACCCGAGGGAGGTGTGGCTACACCTTC.

V gene TRBV4-3 combines with J gene TRBJ2-7, with 10 bases lining up with TRBD2. The CDR3 is 15 residues long. V gave up 1 base and J gave up 4 bases; unmatched junction bases: 4. Germline V lookup: CDR1 LGHNA, CDR2 YSLEER. CDR3 amino acids: CASSQAGLAVYEQYF. The CDR3 bases are TGCGCCAGCAGCCAAGCCGGACTAGCGGTTTACGAGCAGTACTTC.

The chain joins TRBV11-1 to TRBJ2-4, with unresolved D. V lost 1 base and J 0 bases, leaving 10 bases between the germline ends. The CDR3 consists of 16 residues. Germline assignment: CDR1 SGHAT and CDR2 FQDESV (reference sequence). CDR3 DNA: TGTGCCAGCAGCTTAGATCTACCGGGAGCCAAAAACATTCAGTACTTC. Protein product: CASSLDLPGAKNIQYF.

The chain couples TRBV19 to TRBJ2-2; 9 bases align to TRBD1. The CDR3 is 14 amino acids. V was clipped by 3 bases and J by 5 bases; unmatched bases: 1. Germline V CDR1 and CDR2: LNHDA, SQIVND (reference sequence). The CDR3 is CASSMTGGTGELFF. The CDR3 DNA reads as TGTGCCAGTAGTATGACAGGGGGGACCGGGGAGCTGTTTTTT.

This clone was counted only a few times. J is TRBJ2-7 and V is TRBV6-1; 9 bases map to TRBD1. V lost 7 bases and J lost 5; bases outside the gene matches: 6. From germline, CDR1 is MNHNS and CDR2 SASEGT. CDR3 length: 13 residues. In DNA, the CDR3 is TGTGCCAGCACCCCCGGGACAGGGAACGAGCAGTACTTC. It is translated as CASTPGTGNEQYF.

The chain couples TRBV6-1 to TRBJ2-7; a possible D gene is TRBD2 (5 bases). V lost 1 base to trimming and J lost 5 bases, with 18 bases between them. The CDR3 spans 16 residues. Germline lookup yields CDR1 MNHNS and CDR2 SASEGT. The CDR3 DNA reads as TGTGCCAGCAGTGAAGGAGTTACGCGGGTCCGAAACGAGCAGTACTTC. Translation gives CASSEGVTRVRNEQYF.